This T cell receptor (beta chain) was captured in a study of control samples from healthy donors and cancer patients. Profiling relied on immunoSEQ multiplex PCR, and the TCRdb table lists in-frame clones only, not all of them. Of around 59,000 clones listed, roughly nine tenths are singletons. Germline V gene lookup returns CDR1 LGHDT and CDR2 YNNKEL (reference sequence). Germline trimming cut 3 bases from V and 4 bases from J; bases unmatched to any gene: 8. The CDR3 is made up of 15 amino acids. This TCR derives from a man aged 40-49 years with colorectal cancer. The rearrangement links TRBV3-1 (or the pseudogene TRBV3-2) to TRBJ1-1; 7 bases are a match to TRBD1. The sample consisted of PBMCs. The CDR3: CASSHSTGLGTEAFF. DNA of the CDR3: TGTGCCAGCAGCCATTCGACAGGGCTGGGCACTGAAGCTTTCTTT.